The sequence of this T cell receptor beta chain was determined in a study of brain T cells in children with intractable seizures. This clone has more than one count but fewer than ten. The protocol was immunoSEQ multiplex PCR, while the TCRdb copy is restricted to in-frame clones and leaves out a portion. The data contain 300,000 to 400,000 clones, 93% of them singletons. Noted time point: blood from clinic visit 5 months post-surgery; TSC patient then seizure free. Sequencing was limited to surgery cases with top T cell transcript signatures in brain tissue. Germline CDR1 and CDR2: PRHDT and FYEKMQ (reference sequence). With V trimmed by 5 bases and J by 3 bases, 4 bases remained unmatched. The CDR3 sequence is 14 residues long.

This receptor was taken from a boy less than two years old with tuberous sclerosis and intractable seizures. The rearrangement joins TRBV13 to TRBJ1-1, with TRBD1 matching over 9 bases. The input for sequencing was peripheral blood, taken approximately 5 months after surgery. CDR3 nucleotides: TGTGCCAGCAGCCTCTGGACAGGGGACACTGAAGCTTTCTTT. Its protein product is CASSLWTGDTEAFF.